The entry below gives a single TCR beta chain sequence along with its context. Its binding antigen is unknown. Base qualities are not provided; no much larger clone lies one nucleotide away. The sample originates from a study of blood T cell repertoires in COVID-19 (dated by TCRdb to 2020 to 2021). For the wider study: Collaborator samples came from the United States, Italy and Spain and covered acute and convalescent phases of COVID-19. The material from the prospective study consisted of cDNA or gDNA derived from T cells, B-cell-depleted T cells, or PBMCs. Deeply sampled blood TCRbeta repertoires from subjects exposed to, actively infected with, or recovered from COVID-19 were included in the dataset. The repertoires were released in a freely available public database intended as a resource for research on the immune response to SARS-CoV-2. The samples were drawn from two sources: the first 160 participants of the ongoing ImmuneRACE study, and 1,200 or so subjects contributed by 6 global collaborators. A de-identified subject ID, COVID-19 status, age in years and sex were almost always included in the sample metadata. Where available, HLA class I and class II types were obtained from metadata supplied by the sample provider rather than from assay-based typing. Results the study describes overall, beyond this receptor: The amount of clinical and demographic metadata varied by source and participant and was provided uncurated.

From its cysteine to its phenylalanine, the CDR3 spans 12 amino acids. This entry keeps only the CDR3 DNA: 36 bases, framed from base 1. V is clipped by 2 bases and J by 9 bases, and the sequence between their germline boundaries is 12 bases long. The CDR1 and CDR2 encoded by the germline V gene are SGHRS and YFSETQ. Collaborating institutions collected whole blood in K2EDTA tubes following their own protocols. For TCRbeta analysis, collaborators shipped samples in one of three forms: frozen whole blood, isolated PBMCs, or DNA extracted from either of those sample types. The immunoSEQ Assay, a bias-controlled multiplex PCR, was used to amplify TCRbeta CDR3 regions from genomic DNA. The authors processed their data as follows. The number of nucleated cells in each sample was estimated from the amplification of reference gene primers within the assay. To quantify the absolute abundance of each unique TCRbeta CDR3 rearrangement, sequence reads were collapsed and filtered. For each sample, productive Simpson clonality was calculated by taking the square root of Simpson's diversity index across productive rearrangements. Imported from immuneACCESS, the table was reduced by TCRdb to in-frame sequences with V and J called. These copies leave out some clones; in studies compared against another copy, an unresolved V gene accounts for under half, and the cause of the remainder is not known. D and trimming were read from the DNA, whereas the V and J calls and clone size are those reported in that table. The sample profile shows more than 85,000 clones; approximately 92% of them were found once. Clones ranked in the top ten supply around 4% of the sample.

The sample consisted of peripheral blood. The sequence was collected from a man aged 18 to 30 with acute or convalescent COVID-19. The V gene is TRBV5-1 and the J gene is TRBJ2-7; the D gene is unclear. DNA sequence: TGCGCCAGCAGCTTAGGCCCCGGCGGGCAGTACTTC. This gives the protein CASSLGPGGQYF.